The 4 T cell receptor beta chains below come from one sample, sequenced in a study of technical replicates of blood from a few donors. Assay used: immunoSEQ multiplex PCR; TCRdb lists only in-frame clones, some missing. The table has about 73,000 clones, roughly 90% seen once. Material for sequencing was PBMCs. Receptors were obtained from a human donor in good health. Some clones in this sample may be carry-over from other donors' samples.

This sequence joins TRBV10-3 and TRBJ1-2; 8 bases map to TRBD1. This CDR3 is built from 15 residues. Germline trimming cut 2 bases from V and 7 bases from J; bases unmatched to any gene: 9. Germline CDR1 and CDR2: ENHRY and SYGVKD. The CDR3 DNA follows: TGTGCCATCAGTGAGGACAGGGGAAAAGAGCCTGGCTACACCTTC. It yields the protein CAISEDRGKEPGYTF.

This chain uses TRBV6-7 with TRBJ1-5, with TRBD1 matching over 8 bases. TRBV6-7 is placed among ORFs of uncertain function. The length of the CDR3 is 14 residues. V trimming: 7 bases; J trimming: 2 bases; junction bases outside the gene matches: 4. The CDR3 region is CASISGGGNQPQHF. The CDR3 DNA follows: TGTGCCAGCATTTCAGGGGGCGGCAATCAGCCCCAGCATTTT.

V usage is TRBV30 and J usage is TRBJ2-2, with D hard to call. Between the trimmed V and J ends, which lost 3 bases and 6 bases, there was a span of 5 bases. CDR3 length: 11 residues. Per the germline V gene, CDR1 is GTSNPN and CDR2 is SVGIG (reference sequence). CDR3 coding DNA: TGTGCCTGGAGCAGTGCCGGGGAGCTGTTTTTT. Translating gives CAWSSAGELFF.

This chain links TRBV5-1 with TRBJ1-2; TRBD1 might be the D (5 bases). Germline V gives CDR1 SGHRS, CDR2 YFSETQ. Trimming removed 4 bases at V and 8 bases at J, with 18 bases between. CDR3 length equals 14 residues. The CDR3 loop reads CASSISSGAGGYTF. CDR3 bases: TGCGCCAGCAGCATCTCGAGTGGGGCAGGGGGCTACACCTTC.